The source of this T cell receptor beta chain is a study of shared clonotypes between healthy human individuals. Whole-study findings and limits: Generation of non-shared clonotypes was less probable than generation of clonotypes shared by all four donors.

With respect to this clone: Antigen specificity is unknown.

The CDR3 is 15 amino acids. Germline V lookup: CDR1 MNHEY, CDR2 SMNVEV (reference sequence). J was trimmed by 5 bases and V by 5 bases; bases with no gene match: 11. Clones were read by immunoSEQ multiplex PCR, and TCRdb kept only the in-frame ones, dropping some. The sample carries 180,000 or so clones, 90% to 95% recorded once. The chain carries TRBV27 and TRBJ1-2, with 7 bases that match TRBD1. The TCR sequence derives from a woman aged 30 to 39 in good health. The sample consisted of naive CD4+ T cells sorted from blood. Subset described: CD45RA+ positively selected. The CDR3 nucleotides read TGTGCCAGCAGTACACGACAGGGAGGAAGGTATGGCTACACCTTC. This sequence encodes CASSTRQGGRYGYTF.